The 12 T cell receptor beta chains below were found in one sample sequenced in a study of blood T cell repertoires in COVID-19. Profiling relied on immunoSEQ multiplex PCR, and the TCRdb table lists in-frame clones only, not all of them. The table shows 97,000 or so clones, with about 85% occurring only once. The sample taken for sequencing was peripheral blood. These receptor sequences come from a man aged 50 or older with active COVID-19.

This rearrangement joins TRBV5-4 to TRBJ2-3; weak D call: TRBD2 (5 bases). V was shortened by 0 bases and J by 5 bases, with 22 bases between the two germline ends. The CDR3 has 18 amino acids. From germline, CDR1 is SGHNT and CDR2 YYREEE (reference sequence). The CDR3 nucleotides are TGTGCCAGCAGCTTGGGTTCGCCCCTAGCCCCCACGGTAGATACGCAGTATTTT. Amino acid sequence: CASSLGSPLAPTVDTQYF. The full variable domain, completed using reference TRBV5-4 and TRBJ2-3, is ETGVTQSPTHLIKTRGQQVTLRCSSQSGHNTVSWYQQALGQGPQFIFQYYREEENGRGNFPPRFSGLQFPNYSSELNVNALELDDSALYLCASSLGSPLAPTVDTQYFGPGTRLTVL.

The J gene is TRBJ2-1, the V gene TRBV11-1; TRBD2 aligns across 10 bases. After removal of 10 bases from V and 4 bases from J, the junction contained 10 bases not matched to a gene. The CDR3 has 15 amino acids. Germline V gives CDR1 SGHAT, CDR2 FQDESV (reference sequence). The CDR3 loop reads CATTGVSGGYNEQFF. CDR3 nucleotides: TGTGCCACCACCGGGGTTAGCGGGGGGTACAATGAGCAGTTCTTC. The full variable domain, rest sourced from reference TRBV11-1 and TRBJ2-1, is EAEVAQSPRYKITEKSQAVAFWCDPISGHATLYWYRQILGQGPELLVQFQDESVVDDSQLPKDRFSAERLKGVDSTLKIQPAELGDSAMYLCATTGVSGGYNEQFFGPGTRLTVL.

This rearrangement joins TRBV3-1 (or the pseudogene TRBV3-2) to TRBJ1-3; no reliable D call. Looked up from germline, CDR1 is LGHDT and CDR2 is YNNKEL (reference sequence). The CDR3 length is 16 residues. V lost 1 base, J lost 0 bases, and 10 bases lay in between. For the CDR3, the DNA is TGTGCCAGCAGCCAAGTGGCCCCTTCCTCTGGAAACACCATATATTTT. Protein: CASSQVAPSSGNTIYF.

The chain is built from TRBV6-5 and TRBJ1-2, with D maybe TRBD1 (6 bases). In germline, CDR1 is MNHEY, CDR2 SVGAGI. The CDR3 loop spans 15 amino acids. V was cut by 5 bases and J by 2 bases, with 15 bases left in between. CDR3 nucleotide sequence: TGTGCCAGCAGTCCCACCGGGACACTCAACTATGGCTACACCTTC. It translates to CASSPTGTLNYGYTF.

This clone was detected only once. One junction end does not reproduce the germline sequence, and a read error may be involved. The chain couples TRBV7-3 to TRBJ2-6, with D possibly TRBD2 on 6 matching bases. The CDR3 is 18 residues long. Germline V gene data show CDR1 as SGHTA and CDR2 as FQGTGA. The CDR3 spells CASSLTAGRSSGANVLTF. In DNA, the CDR3 is TGTGCCAGCAGTTTAACGGCGGGACGGAGCTCTGGGGCCAACGTCCTGACTTTC.

V gene TRBV19 combines with J gene TRBJ1-4; 9 bases match TRBD1. V gave up 0 bases and J gave up 4 bases; unmatched junction bases: 9. There are 18 residues in the CDR3. The germline CDR1 and CDR2 sequences are LNHDA and SQIVND (reference sequence). CDR3 loop: CASSIDAGQGRYNEKLFF. CDR3 DNA: TGTGCCAGTAGTATAGATGCGGGACAGGGACGTTATAATGAAAAACTGTTTTTT.

This rearrangement joins TRBV6-4 to TRBJ2-5, with a weak D call TRBD2 (6 bases). CDR1 MRHNA and CDR2 SNTAGT come from the germline V gene. Trimming left V 2 bases short and J 5 bases short, with 24 bases between. The CDR3 loop spans 18 amino acids. In DNA form, the CDR3 reads TGTGCCAGCAGTGACCCTTATCGGTCCTTCGGTGCGGGGGAGACCCAGTACTTC. It codes for CASSDPYRSFGAGETQYF.

The chain combines TRBV15 with TRBJ2-2, with D perhaps TRBD2 (5 bases). Trimming left V 3 bases short and J 0 bases short, with 5 bases between. The CDR3 consists of 14 residues. Germline CDR1 is LNHNV and CDR2 is YYDKDF (reference sequence). The CDR3: CATSRGANTGELFF. CDR3 nucleotide sequence: TGTGCCACCAGCAGGGGAGCGAACACCGGGGAGCTGTTTTTT.

This clone came up once. This chain joins TRBV5-1 and TRBJ1-3; D remains unclear. The CDR3 has 17 amino acids. The ends were cut back, 0 bases at V and 0 bases at J, with 13 bases in the middle. Germline loops: CDR1 SGHRS, CDR2 YFSETQ. In nucleotides, the CDR3 is TGCGCCAGCAGCTTGGCCCCAGCGGCCCTCTCTGGAAACACCATATATTTT. Its translation: CASSLAPAALSGNTIYF.

This chain joins TRBV27 and TRBJ2-6; 7 bases agree with TRBD1. The CDR3 is made up of 17 amino acids. The V gene end was trimmed by 4 bases and the J gene end by 2 bases; junction bases not matched to a gene: 8. Germline V gene lookup returns CDR1 MNHEY and CDR2 SMNVEV (reference sequence). The CDR3 DNA reads as TGTGCCAGCAGTTATCGAACAGGGGATACTGGGGCCAACGTCCTGACTTTC. It is translated as CASSYRTGDTGANVLTF.

V is TRBV5-1 and J is TRBJ2-5, with TRBD2 identical over 9 bases. The CDR3 extends over 16 amino acids. Germline V lookup: CDR1 SGHRS, CDR2 YFSETQ. The ends lost 4 bases at V and 2 bases at J; junction bases unmatched: 9. The DNA of the CDR3 is TGCGCCAGCAGCCTGGAGGGGGCGGGGGGGCAAGAGACCCAGTACTTC. Translating it yields CASSLEGAGGQETQYF.

The chain employs TRBV3-1 (or the pseudogene TRBV3-2) and TRBJ2-3, with D possibly being TRBD2 (6 bases). Germline values: CDR1 LGHDT, CDR2 YNNKEL (reference sequence). V was clipped by 2 bases and J by 8 bases, with 11 bases between them. CDR3 size: 13 residues. The CDR3 here is CASSQSMGGTQYF. CDR3 coding DNA: TGTGCCAGCAGCCAATCCATGGGGGGTACGCAGTATTTT.